One sample yielded the 24 T cell receptor beta chains listed below, sequenced in a study of T cell repertoires in cytomegalovirus infection. TCRdb ran MiXCR on the reads and lists one entry per CDR3 protein. The repertoire holds about 460,000 distinct CDR3 sequences, with over 9% as singletons. Sample: PBMCs. These receptors came from a human donor in good health (CMV status not recorded). Some clones in this sample may be carry-over from other donors' samples.

This clonotype has at least ten counts. V and J are TRBV12-3 or TRBV12-4 and TRBJ1-3; the D gene is possibly TRBD1 (5 bases). This CDR3 is 13 amino acids long. V was trimmed by 7 bases and J by 1 base, leaving 8 bases between them. The CDR3 region is CASTRGSGNTIYF. CDR3 in DNA: TGTGCCAGCACCCGGGGGTCTGGAAACACCATATATTTT.

This clonotype was recorded many times. The chain employs TRBV18 and TRBJ1-1; D gene uncertain. Trimming left V 9 bases short and J 0 bases short, with 20 bases between. This CDR3 comprises 16 residues. The V gene's germline CDR1 is KGHSH and CDR2 LQKENI. The CDR3 coding sequence is TGTGCCAGTCTTAACATGGGTTTTGGCCTGAACACTGAAGCTTTCTTT. It translates to CASLNMGFGLNTEAFF.

This clonotype was recorded at least ten times. The gene calls are TRBV12-5 and TRBJ1-1, with no clear D. The CDR3 contains 15 residues. Trimming stripped 4 bases from V and 0 bases from J, with 12 bases between. CDR1 and CDR2 from the germline V gene are LGHNT and FRNRAP. This CDR3 is CASGSPLTVNTEAFF. In DNA form, the CDR3 reads TGTGCTAGTGGTTCTCCACTAACGGTGAACACTGAAGCTTTCTTT.

Ten or more counts support this clonotype. V is TRBV20-1 and J is TRBJ2-1; possibly TRBD2 for D (6 bases). CDR3 size: 13 residues. Trimming removed 3 bases from V and 0 bases from J, with 6 bases in between. Germline CDR1 and CDR2: DFQATT and SNEGSKA (reference sequence). CDR3: CSASGGSYNEQFF. CDR3 nucleotide sequence: TGCAGTGCTAGCGGGGGCTCCTACAATGAGCAGTTCTTC.

This clonotype was seen at least ten times. The rearrangement uses TRBV27 and TRBJ1-2; TRBD1 is a possible D gene (6 bases). Germline CDR1 and CDR2: MNHEY and SMNVEV (reference sequence). Trimming pared 5 bases from V and 4 bases from J, leaving 11 bases between. This CDR3 spans 13 amino acids. The CDR3 DNA reads TGTGCCAGCAGTCCCGGGGGGCCCTATGGCTACACCTTC. Translated: CASSPGGPYGYTF.

At least ten counts were recorded for this clonotype. Here the CDR3 reads CASSGDRTSVYGYTF. DNA of the CDR3: TGTGCCAGCAGCGGCGACAGGACTTCTGTCTATGGCTACACCTTC. The chain has TRBV7-9 and TRBJ1-2; perhaps TRBD1 as D (6 bases). Germline CDR1 is SEHNR and CDR2 is FQNEAQ (reference sequence). The CDR3 has 15 residues. V dropped 5 bases and J dropped 4 bases, with 17 bases sitting between them.

This clonotype was seen many times. The chain has TRBV7-2 and TRBJ2-5; D gene uncertain. The germline V gene has CDR1 SGHTA and CDR2 FQGNSA. This CDR3 is built from 17 residues. V lost 2 bases, J lost 5 bases, and 21 bases lay in between. CDR3 in amino acids: CASSLFSNRELMETQYF. The CDR3 bases are TGTGCCAGCAGCTTATTCTCGAACAGAGAACTTATGGAGACCCAGTACTTC.

This clonotype was seen only a few times. This rearrangement joins TRBV7-9 to TRBJ2-5; 10 positions agree with TRBD1. Looked up from germline, CDR1 is SEHNR and CDR2 is FQNEAQ (reference sequence). This CDR3 has 16 residues. With 3 bases clipped from V and 3 bases from J, the junction kept 7 bases outside the gene matches. This CDR3 reads CASSFGTGTGEETQYF. CDR3 DNA: TGTGCCAGCAGCTTCGGAACCGGGACAGGGGAAGAGACCCAGTACTTC.

This clonotype was counted between two and nine times. The chain carries TRBV30 and TRBJ1-1, with D tentatively TRBD1 (5 bases). V lost 2 bases, J lost 7 bases, and 5 bases lay in between. The germline V gene has CDR1 GTSNPN and CDR2 SVGIG (reference sequence). The CDR3 sequence is 10 residues long. The CDR3 DNA reads as TGTGCCTGGAGTACAGGTGAAGCTTTCTTT. It specifies CAWSTGEAFF.

This clonotype was seen more than once but under ten times. The chain recombines TRBV7-9 with TRBJ2-3; D may be TRBD1 (5 bases). The CDR3 contains 14 residues. CDR1 is SEHNR, CDR2 FQNEAQ, per germline (reference sequence). Trimming stripped 5 bases from V and 6 bases from J, with 15 bases between. The CDR3 DNA follows: TGTGCCAGCAGCCAAGACAGAGTCCTGGATACGCAGTATTTT. Translation gives CASSQDRVLDTQYF.

This clonotype has a handful of counts. This chain links TRBV15 with TRBJ1-5; 8 bases are shared with TRBD1. Trimming cost V 4 bases and J 4 bases; bases outside gene matches: 6. This CDR3 has 15 amino acids. In germline, CDR1 is LNHNV, CDR2 YYDKDF (reference sequence). CDR3 DNA: TGTGCCACCAGCAACGGACAGGGAGGGAATCAGCCCCAGCATTTT. It encodes CATSNGQGGNQPQHF.

This clonotype was seen many times. CDR3 in DNA: TGCGCCAGCAGAGCGGGGTTATACAATGAGCAGTTCTTC. As protein: CASRAGLYNEQFF. This rearrangement joins TRBV4-1 to TRBJ2-1; 7 nucleotides line up with TRBD2. Germline V gene data show CDR1 as MGHRA and CDR2 as YSYEKL. The CDR3 extends over 13 amino acids. V trimming: 6 bases; J trimming: 4 bases; junction bases outside the gene matches: 3.

This clonotype appeared many times. The rearrangement uses TRBV6-5 and TRBJ2-3; D remains unclear. Trimming took 2 bases from V and 0 from J, leaving 9 bases between them. This CDR3 spans 15 amino acids. Germline V lookup: CDR1 MNHEY, CDR2 SVGAGI. CDR3 protein: CASSYEGFSTDTQYF. The CDR3 nucleotides are TGTGCCAGCAGTTACGAAGGTTTTAGCACAGATACGCAGTATTTT.

There are many counts of this clonotype. The chain carries TRBV27 and TRBJ1-6; a possible D gene is TRBD1 (5 bases). CDR1 and CDR2 (germline): MNHEY, SMNVEV (reference sequence). Trimming took 5 bases from V and 0 from J, leaving 17 bases between them. The length of the CDR3 is 18 residues. Here the CDR3 DNA reads TGTGCCAGCAGTCCCTCGGGGCTTCGAAACTCCTATAATTCACCCCTCCACTTT. It yields the protein CASSPSGLRNSYNSPLHF.

This clonotype was detected ten times or more. The chain couples TRBV20-1 to TRBJ1-3; D possibly corresponds to TRBD1 (6 bases). V was shortened by 1 base and J by 0 bases, with 16 bases between the two germline ends. The CDR3 spans 17 residues. Germline assignment: CDR1 DFQATT and CDR2 SNEGSKA (reference sequence). The CDR3 DNA reads as TGCAGTGCTAGAGCCGGGGGCAGCCTCGCCTCTGGAAACACCATATATTTT. This encodes CSARAGGSLASGNTIYF.

There are many counts of this clonotype. V and J are TRBV6-2 or TRBV6-3 and TRBJ1-2; possible D gene TRBD1, 5 bases. The CDR3 covers 13 residues. Trimming left V 5 bases short and J 4 bases short, with 11 bases between. CDR1 and CDR2 from the germline V gene are MNHEY and SVGEGT. CDR3 in DNA: TGTGCCAGCAGTCCAGTGGGGCCCTATGGCTACACCTTC. It encodes CASSPVGPYGYTF.

This clonotype was counted at least ten times. This rearrangement joins TRBV11-1 to TRBJ2-2; weak D call: TRBD1 (6 bases). Per germline, CDR1 SGHAT and CDR2 FQDESV (reference sequence). The ends were cut back, 9 bases at V and 2 bases at J, with 13 bases in the middle. The CDR3 has 14 residues. The chain's CDR3 is CASFGTSNTGELFF. The CDR3 region has the DNA TGTGCCAGTTTCGGGACATCCAACACCGGGGAGCTGTTTTTT.

This clonotype was recorded many times. J is TRBJ2-7 and V is TRBV12-3 or TRBV12-4; 7 bases line up with TRBD1. CDR3 length: 14 amino acids. V dropped 8 bases and J dropped 7; count of bases not matched to a gene: 14. Written as DNA, the CDR3 is TGTGCCAGCCACGGTGGCCAGGGGGTGGGTGAGCAGTACTTC. Its translation: CASHGGQGVGEQYF.

This clonotype was observed a single time. A much larger clonotype is one base distant, so this may be a read error. The rearrangement uses TRBV10-3 and TRBJ1-1; no definite D call. Looked up from germline, CDR1 is ENHRY and CDR2 is SYGVKD. CDR3 length: 10 amino acids. The CDR3 region is CSIGSTEAFF. CDR3 DNA: TGTTCCATCGGATCGACCGAAGCTTTCTTT.

This clonotype was counted many times. This chain connects TRBV9 to TRBJ2-7, with 7 bases lining up with TRBD1. The germline V gene encodes CDR1 SGDLS and CDR2 YYNGEE. The CDR3 sequence is 15 residues long. V dropped 0 bases and J dropped 0; count of bases not matched to a gene: 3. The CDR3 reads CASSVAQGDSYEQYF. The CDR3 nucleotides are TGTGCCAGCAGCGTAGCGCAGGGGGACTCCTACGAGCAGTACTTC.

The V gene is TRBV7-9, the J gene TRBJ1-1; the D gene is possibly TRBD1 (6 bases). The CDR3 is made up of 13 amino acids. Trimming took off 0 bases at V and 10 bases at J, with 12 bases between the two ends. Looked up from germline, CDR1 is SEHNR and CDR2 is FQNEAQ (reference sequence). CDR3 loop: CASSLAGGAGAFF. The CDR3 region has the DNA TGTGCCAGCAGCTTAGCTGGGGGCGCGGGAGCTTTCTTT.

This clonotype was picked up a small number of times. V gene TRBV28 combines with J gene TRBJ2-7, with 13 bases lining up with TRBD2. CDR1 is MDHEN and CDR2 is SYDVKM in the germline V gene. CDR3 size: 17 residues. Trimming cost V 3 bases and J 0 bases; bases outside gene matches: 5. The CDR3 sequence is CASSLKLAGGFSYEQYF. CDR3 nucleotides: TGTGCCAGCAGTTTGAAACTAGCGGGAGGGTTCTCCTACGAGCAGTACTTC.

This clonotype was detected many times. V usage is TRBV27 and J usage is TRBJ2-7, with 8 bases aligning to TRBD2. The CDR3 contains 14 residues. V shed 4 bases, J shed 8 bases, and the junction held 10 bases outside the gene matches. Per germline, CDR1 MNHEY and CDR2 SMNVEV (reference sequence). CDR3 sequence: CASSSIAGLAKQYF. The CDR3 DNA reads as TGTGCCAGCAGTTCTATAGCCGGACTAGCCAAGCAGTACTTC.

This clonotype was detected many times. The chain combines TRBV2 with TRBJ2-1; TRBD2 matches 14 bases. V lost 9 bases and J lost 12; bases outside the gene matches: 10. Per the germline V gene, CDR1 is SNHLY and CDR2 is FYNNEI. The CDR3 is 14 amino acids. CDR3 bases: TGTGCCAGTAAGGGACTAGCGGGAGTACTGGGGCAGTTCTTC. Its protein is CASKGLAGVLGQFF.